One sample yielded the 21 T cell receptor beta chains listed below, sequenced in a study of T-cell reconstitution after alpha-beta-depleted transplantation in children. Preparation of the TCRbeta library was carried out with unique molecular identifiers. TCRdb analysed the PCR reads with MiXCR anew, one entry per CDR3 protein. The sample lists a few hundred thousand distinct CDR3 sequences, 13% seen once, with over 2% in the top ten. The specimen was PBMCs, mostly from graft donor cells, collected 360 days after TCRalphabeta/CD19-depleted stem cell transplant. Every receptor here comes from a male patient younger than 18 who had a stem cell transplant for acute myeloid leukemia, so the T cells may come from the graft donor.

At least ten counts were recorded for this clonotype. The CDR3 loop reads CSGRTGTGEQFF. DNA for the CDR3: TGCAGCGGTCGGACAGGGACAGGGGAGCAGTTCTTC. The chain employs TRBV29-1 and TRBJ2-1, with 9 positions matching TRBD1. This CDR3 has 12 amino acids. Germline CDR1 is SQVTM and CDR2 is ANQGSEA. V shed 7 bases, J shed 10 bases, and the junction held 8 bases outside the gene matches.

This clonotype was observed a handful of times. The chain uses TRBV20-1 and TRBJ1-2; D is perhaps TRBD1 (6 bases). CDR3 length: 16 residues. Germline V lookup: CDR1 DFQATT, CDR2 SNEGSKA (reference sequence). Trimming shortened V by 6 bases and J by 5 bases, and 25 bases separated the two germline ends. CDR3 sequence: CSAVPGHPTLGYGYTF. The CDR3 region has the DNA TGCAGTGCAGTCCCGGGACACCCGACCTTGGGATATGGCTACACCTTC.

The rearrangement links TRBV3-1 to TRBJ2-7; perhaps TRBD2 as D (6 bases). The CDR3 sequence is 16 residues long. V shed 1 base and J shed 3 bases, with 16 bases lying between them. Germline V CDR1 and CDR2: LGHDT, YNNKEL (reference sequence). The CDR3 coding sequence is TGTGCCAGCAGCCAAGGACTAAAGGAGGGAGGCTACGAGCAGTACTTC. Protein: CASSQGLKEGGYEQYF.

Of note for this clonotype: Given a much more abundant clone one base away, this may be a read error. This sequence joins TRBV6-2 or TRBV6-3 and TRBJ2-1, with TRBD1 identical over 8 bases. The CDR3 has 14 residues. Germline V lookup: CDR1 MNHEY, CDR2 SVGEGT. The CDR3, as DNA: TGTGCCAGCGCCTACCGGACAGGGTTGAATGGGCAGTTCTTC. Translating it yields CASAYRTGLNGQFF.

This clonotype occurred many times. The V gene is TRBV11-3, the J gene TRBJ2-1, with 12 bases lining up with TRBD2. In germline, CDR1 is SGHNT, CDR2 YENEEA. V lost 1 base, J lost 10 bases, and 8 bases stayed unmatched. The CDR3 is 16 amino acids. CDR3 bases: TGTGCCAGCAGCTTAGGACTAGCGGGAGTAAGTGGGGAGCAGTTCTTC. This translates into CASSLGLAGVSGEQFF.

This rearrangement joins TRBV28 to TRBJ2-7; 8 nucleotides line up with TRBD1. Germline loops: CDR1 MDHEN, CDR2 SYDVKM. The CDR3 runs to 16 residues. V was clipped by 2 bases and J by 2 bases; unmatched bases: 8. The CDR3 sequence is CASSLIKRDRTYEQYF. The CDR3 DNA reads TGTGCCAGCAGTTTAATTAAAAGGGACAGGACCTACGAGCAGTACTTC.

The V and J genes are TRBV20-1 and TRBJ2-2; weak D call: TRBD2 (5 bases). The CDR3 length is 12 residues. Per the germline V gene, CDR1 is DFQATT and CDR2 is SNEGSKA (reference sequence). With 7 bases removed from V and 4 bases from J, the gap between germline ends came to 10 bases. The CDR3 region has the DNA TGCAGTGTCGAGGACTTCACCGGGGAGCTGTTTTTT. The encoded protein is CSVEDFTGELFF.

This clonotype appeared a single time. This rearrangement joins TRBV9 to TRBJ2-7, with D unresolved. Deletions cut 4 bases from V and 3 bases from J, with 11 bases between. Germline CDR1 reads SGDLS; CDR2 reads YYNGEE. The CDR3 length is 13 residues. In DNA, the CDR3 is TGTGCCAGCAGCACGCCGGGCGACTACGAGCAGTACTTC. Translating it yields CASSTPGDYEQYF.

The CDR3: CASSIRAHSYEQYF. CDR3 DNA sequence: TGTGCCAGTAGTATTCGGGCGCACTCCTACGAGCAGTACTTC. This chain links TRBV19 with TRBJ2-7; D not certain. Germline values: CDR1 LNHDA, CDR2 SQIVND (reference sequence). V was trimmed by 3 bases and J by 0 bases, leaving 9 bases between them. The CDR3 is 14 amino acids.

A few counts support this clonotype. This chain uses TRBV6-5 with TRBJ2-1; tentatively, D is TRBD2 (6 bases). This CDR3 is built from 15 residues. Germline V gives CDR1 MNHEY, CDR2 SVGAGI. The V end lost 0 bases, the J end lost 3 bases, and 9 bases lay between the germline ends. The CDR3 DNA reads TGTGCCAGCAGTTACTCGGTAGCGGTCTACAATGAGCAGTTCTTC. Protein product: CASSYSVAVYNEQFF.

This clonotype occurred many times. An end of the junction does not agree with germline; a read error may underlie this. This sequence joins TRBV6-5 and TRBJ2-1; no clear D gene. Germline loops: CDR1 MNHEY, CDR2 SVGAGI. CDR3 length: 15 residues. The CDR3: CARSYWPDQGNEQFF. CDR3 nucleotides: TGTGCCAGAAGTTACTGGCCAGATCAAGGGAATGAGCAGTTCTTC.

The chain links TRBV2 to TRBJ2-7; TRBD1 aligns across 7 bases. From germline, CDR1 is SNHLY and CDR2 FYNNEI. The CDR3 contains 13 residues. V gave up 8 bases and J gave up 6 bases; unmatched junction bases: 10. CDR3 nucleotides: TGTGCCAGCGGGGCCACCCACAGGGGCGAGCAGTACTTC. Its protein is CASGATHRGEQYF.

A remark on this clonotype: An end of the junction differs from the germline gene, which may be a read error. CDR3 sequence (DNA): TGCGCCAGCAGGTTGGCGGAGACAGCCTATAATTCACCCCTCCACTTT. Amino acid sequence: CASRLAETAYNSPLHF. V and J are TRBV5-1 and TRBJ1-6; TRBD1 might be the D (5 bases). Per the germline V gene, CDR1 is SGHRS and CDR2 is YFSETQ. The CDR3 loop spans 16 amino acids.

This clonotype was counted a few times. This rearrangement joins TRBV9 to TRBJ2-7, with 11 positions matching TRBD2. V trimming: 4 bases; J trimming: 2 bases; junction bases outside the gene matches: 5. Germline assignment: CDR1 SGDLS and CDR2 YYNGEE. The CDR3 is made up of 15 amino acids. The CDR3 region has the DNA TGTGCCAGCAGCACAGGGACTAGCGGAGCCTACGAGCAGTACTTC. Its protein is CASSTGTSGAYEQYF. Supplemented by reference TRBV9 and TRBJ2-7, the full variable domain reads DSGVTQTPKHLITATGQRVTLRCSPRSGDLSVYWYQQSLDQGLQFLIQYYNGEERAKGNILERFSAQQFPDLHSELNLSSLELGDSALYFCASSTGTSGAYEQYFGPGTRLTVT.

This clonotype was counted at least ten times. The V and J genes are TRBV24-1 and TRBJ2-5, with TRBD1 matching 7 bases. This CDR3 contains 15 residues. V dropped 5 bases and J dropped 0; count of bases not matched to a gene: 5. Germline V CDR1 and CDR2: KGHDR, SFDVKD. The CDR3: CATSGSQGYQETQYF. CDR3 bases: TGTGCCACCAGTGGGTCACAGGGGTACCAAGAGACCCAGTACTTC.

This clonotype was seen a few times. The CDR3 DNA follows: TGTGCCAGCAGCTTGTTAACGCAGAACACTGAAGCTTTCTTT. It codes for CASSLLTQNTEAFF. The rearrangement links TRBV5-5 to TRBJ1-1; D remains unclear. Trimming shortened V by 1 base and J by 1 base, and 8 bases separated the two germline ends. CDR3 length: 14 residues. The germline V gene encodes CDR1 SGHKS and CDR2 YYEKEE (reference sequence).

The table lists this clonotype with a few counts. The V and J genes are TRBV6-2 or TRBV6-3 and TRBJ2-1, with TRBD2 matching 12 bases. The V gene end was trimmed by 7 bases and the J gene end by 0 bases; junction bases not matched to a gene: 16. Germline V gene lookup returns CDR1 MNHEY and CDR2 SVGEGT. This CDR3 contains 20 residues. CDR3 sequence: CASIPWTSGTLPFSYNEQFF. The CDR3 region has the DNA TGTGCCAGCATTCCATGGACTAGCGGGACCCTTCCATTCTCCTACAATGAGCAGTTCTTC.

This clonotype was seen many times. The chain couples TRBV3-1 to TRBJ2-7, with TRBD2 as a possible D gene (5 bases). V lost 1 base to trimming and J lost 4 bases, with 11 bases between them. This CDR3 is built from 14 residues. CDR1 and CDR2 (germline): LGHDT, YNNKEL (reference sequence). Here the CDR3 reads CASSQAGWKYEQYF. The CDR3 coding sequence is TGTGCCAGCAGCCAAGCGGGGTGGAAGTACGAGCAGTACTTC.

This clonotype was recorded at least ten times. The chain carries TRBV4-3 and TRBJ2-2; TRBD2 is a possible D gene (6 bases). CDR1 is LGHNA and CDR2 is YSLEER in the germline V gene. This CDR3 has 16 amino acids. Between the trimmed V and J ends, which lost 4 bases and 4 bases, there was a span of 16 bases. Here the CDR3 DNA reads TGCGCCAGCAGCCGAAACGTGGCGGGGAGCACCGGGGAGCTGTTTTTT. Encoded protein: CASSRNVAGSTGELFF.

This clonotype occurred a few times. V and J are TRBV7-3 and TRBJ2-1; 9 nucleotides match TRBD2. The ends lost 5 bases at V and 6 bases at J; junction bases unmatched: 5. Germline V lookup: CDR1 SGHTA, CDR2 FQGTGA. This CDR3 is built from 14 residues. The CDR3 nucleotides read TGTGCCAGCAGCCTAGCGGGACCCATCAATGAGCAGTTCTTC. Residues: CASSLAGPINEQFF.

This clonotype was seen repeatedly, ten times or more. V is TRBV12-3 or TRBV12-4 and J is TRBJ2-4; TRBD1 might be the D (6 bases). This CDR3 comprises 14 residues. V was clipped by 5 bases and J by 1 base, with 9 bases between them. CDR3 loop: CASSHQGAKNIQYF. The CDR3 nucleotides read TGTGCCAGCAGTCATCAGGGGGCCAAAAACATTCAGTACTTC.